The clone carrying this T cell receptor beta chain came up many times. The sample comes from a study of T cells in Graves' hyperthyroidism and ophthalmopathy. J was trimmed by 7 bases and V by 4 bases; bases with no gene match: 10. CDR1 is MNHEY, CDR2 SVGEGT, per germline. This CDR3 contains 15 residues. Template material for amplifying TCR beta CDR3 regions consisted of RNA transcripts. Carried out on the TCR CDR3, a first-round RT-PCR used the HTBI primer set. TCRdb fed the multiplex PCR reads into MiXCR, producing one record per CDR3 protein. The sample holds roughly 560,000 distinct CDR3 sequences, roughly 15% seen once.

The genes are TRBV6-2 or TRBV6-3 and TRBJ2-5; 9 bases agree with TRBD2. This sequence originates from a woman between 35 and 50 years old with Graves' ophthalmopathy. Material: blood. The CDR3 protein is CASSWVAGVSGTQYF. DNA for the CDR3: TGTGCCAGCAGTTGGGTAGCGGGAGTATCGGGGACCCAGTACTTC.